Shown below are 29 T cell receptor beta chains from a single sample sequenced in a study of CXCR3-negative and CXCR3-positive naive CD8 T cells. UMI-labeled 5' RACE TRB cDNA libraries were prepared from the cells. TCRdb re-called the 5' RACE reads, yielding one record per CDR3 amino acid sequence without DNA. The sample is made up of 60,000 or so distinct CDR3 sequences, and the top ten hold 20% to 25% of it. Sequenced input: memory CD8+ T cells from blood. The receptor source for this set is a human donor in good health. Some clones in this sample may be carry-over from other donors' samples.

This sequence joins TRBV7-9 and TRBJ1-1; with no DNA, the TCRdb D assignment of TRBD1 cannot be verified. This CDR3 spans 17 amino acids. CDR1 SEHNR and CDR2 FQNEAQ come from the germline V gene (reference sequence). The CDR3 sequence is CASSPGQGWFKDTEAFF.

CDR3 region: CASSLSDMQFF. This chain uses TRBV27 with TRBJ2-1. CDR1 and CDR2 from the germline V gene are MNHEY and SMNVEV (reference sequence). CDR3 length equals 11 residues.

The chain uses TRBV28 and TRBJ1-2; the D gene TCRdb calls, TRBD1, cannot be checked with no DNA. This CDR3 is built from 16 residues. The germline V gene encodes CDR1 MDHEN and CDR2 SYDVKM. The CDR3 here is CASSLVPQGAVDGYTF.

J is TRBJ2-1 and V is TRBV20-1; TCRdb lists TRBD2, though no DNA is available to test this call. The CDR3 totals 16 residues. CDR1 and CDR2 from the germline V gene are DFQATT and SNEGSKA (reference sequence). CDR3 sequence reads: CSARDRAGGSYNEQFF.

The chain recombines TRBV20-1 with TRBJ2-3; TCRdb's D call, TRBD1, is unchecked because there is no DNA. The V gene's germline CDR1 is DFQATT and CDR2 SNEGSKA (reference sequence). The CDR3 spans 12 residues. The CDR3: CSARPNGGIPYF.

The V and J genes are TRBV29-1 and TRBJ2-1; TCRdb selects TRBD2, and the lack of DNA leaves this call unchecked. CDR1 is SQVTM, CDR2 ANQGSEA, per germline. This CDR3 has 16 amino acids. The CDR3 region is CSVPPHTAPEGNEQFF.

This rearrangement joins TRBV29-1 to TRBJ1-1. Germline values: CDR1 SQVTM, CDR2 ANQGSEA. The length of the CDR3 is 11 residues. The CDR3 protein is CSVGLNTEAFF.

The chain links TRBV29-1 to TRBJ2-3; TCRdb gives TRBD1 as the D gene, but with no DNA this cannot be confirmed. Germline V gene data show CDR1 as SQVTM and CDR2 as ANQGSEA. This CDR3 has 14 residues. This chain's CDR3 is CSVERPPQADTQYF.

The chain joins TRBV13 to TRBJ2-1; TCRdb gives TRBD2 as the D gene, but with no DNA this cannot be confirmed. The CDR3 is 16 amino acids. Looked up from germline, CDR1 is PRHDT and CDR2 is FYEKMQ (reference sequence). The CDR3 is CASSLGRREVLNEQFF.

The chain employs TRBV24-1 and TRBJ1-2; there is no DNA to check the TCRdb D call of TRBD1. The CDR3 consists of 12 residues. CDR1 KGHDR and CDR2 SFDVKD come from the germline V gene. This CDR3 is CATSDYRGGYTF.

J is TRBJ2-1 and V is TRBV12-3 or TRBV12-4. The CDR3 sequence is 12 residues long. CDR3: CASSPRSNEQFF.

This chain links TRBV7-8 with TRBJ2-3; TCRdb calls TRBD2, which cannot be checked without DNA. The germline V gene has CDR1 SGHVS and CDR2 FQNEAQ. The CDR3 sequence is 16 residues long. The CDR3 is CASSLITSGSTDTQYF.

The rearrangement uses TRBV27 and TRBJ1-4. The length of the CDR3 is 16 residues. CDR1 and CDR2 (germline): MNHEY, SMNVEV (reference sequence). This chain's CDR3 is CASSSRSRSTNEKLFF.

The CDR3: CASSLGLESSYEQYF. The chain employs TRBV27 and TRBJ2-7; without DNA, the TCRdb call of TRBD2 cannot be checked. The V gene's germline CDR1 is MNHEY and CDR2 SMNVEV (reference sequence). The CDR3 contains 15 residues.

The chain joins TRBV20-1 to TRBJ2-7; lacking DNA, the TRBD2 call made by TCRdb goes unchecked. This CDR3 spans 13 amino acids. Germline assignment: CDR1 DFQATT and CDR2 SNEGSKA (reference sequence). The CDR3 loop is CSARGGADYEQYF.

The chain's CDR3 is CASTDMNTEAFF. The rearrangement uses TRBV15 and TRBJ1-1. This CDR3 comprises 12 residues. CDR1 is LNHNV, CDR2 YYDKDF, per germline (reference sequence).

The chain is built from TRBV7-9 and TRBJ1-5; no DNA is available, so the TRBD1 call from TCRdb remains unchecked. CDR3 length equals 15 residues. The germline CDR1 and CDR2 sequences are SEHNR and FQNEAQ (reference sequence). The CDR3 sequence: CASSLGTASNQPQHF.

The chain is built from TRBV7-2 and TRBJ2-7; TCRdb names TRBD2, which stays unverified in the absence of DNA. The CDR3 loop spans 18 amino acids. Per the germline V gene, CDR1 is SGHTA and CDR2 is FQGNSA. CDR3 protein: CASSLDLLAGGPVYEQYF.

The genes are TRBV20-1 and TRBJ1-6. The V gene's germline CDR1 is DFQATT and CDR2 SNEGSKA (reference sequence). The CDR3 consists of 16 residues. The CDR3 region is CSATDASSSYNSPLHF.

The chain uses TRBV6-4 and TRBJ2-3; TCRdb calls TRBD1, which cannot be checked without DNA. Per germline, CDR1 MRHNA and CDR2 SNTAGT. The CDR3 has 15 amino acids. The CDR3 loop is CASSGGQGQSDTQYF.

The CDR3 loop is CASSRSGEAVHTGELFF. The genes are TRBV6-2 or TRBV6-3 and TRBJ2-2; TCRdb selects TRBD2, and the lack of DNA leaves this call unchecked. CDR1 is MNHEY, CDR2 SVGEGT, per germline. This CDR3 has 17 residues.

The chain couples TRBV7-9 to TRBJ1-2. The CDR3 is 13 residues long. Per germline, CDR1 SEHNR and CDR2 FQNEAQ (reference sequence). CDR3 loop: CASSLGANYGYTF.

The gene calls are TRBV28 and TRBJ2-1. The CDR3 has 16 residues. Germline lookup yields CDR1 MDHEN and CDR2 SYDVKM. CDR3 protein: CASSFSASSSYNEQFF.

The V and J genes are TRBV29-1 and TRBJ2-7; TCRdb's D call, TRBD1, is unchecked because there is no DNA. CDR3 length: 14 amino acids. The germline V gene has CDR1 SQVTM and CDR2 ANQGSEA. The chain's CDR3 is CSVETGPVSYEQYF.

The chain carries TRBV6-2 or TRBV6-3 and TRBJ2-2. Germline assignment: CDR1 MNHEY and CDR2 SVGEGT. There are 14 residues in the CDR3. The CDR3 is CASSYSFVVGELFF.

V and J are TRBV13 and TRBJ2-7; TCRdb's assignment of TRBD1 cannot be checked, as there is no DNA. The CDR3 is 14 amino acids. Germline V CDR1 and CDR2: PRHDT, FYEKMQ (reference sequence). The CDR3 loop reads CASSIGSLSYEQYF.

V usage is TRBV4-3 and J usage is TRBJ2-1; TCRdb reports TRBD1, a call that lacks DNA to check it against. Germline V gene data show CDR1 as LGHNA and CDR2 as YSLEER. The CDR3 consists of 16 residues. This CDR3 is CASSQETQGAYNEQFF.

The rearrangement links TRBV2 to TRBJ2-3; as DNA is missing, the TRBD2 call by TCRdb cannot be tested. Germline CDR1 SNHLY, CDR2 FYNNEI. The CDR3 is made up of 15 amino acids. The CDR3 here is CASFPSGGFTDTQYF.

The chain carries TRBV19 and TRBJ1-5; lacking DNA, the TRBD1 call made by TCRdb goes unchecked. Germline assignment: CDR1 LNHDA and CDR2 SQIVND (reference sequence). The CDR3 extends over 15 amino acids. The CDR3 loop is CASHHWGGSNQPQHF.